These 4 T cell receptor beta chains were sequenced from one sample in a study of cytomegalovirus exposure and HLA in healthy donors (dated by TCRdb to the late 2010s). Library method: the immunoSEQ multiplex PCR assay. A mixture of 60 forward primers for TCR Vbeta segments and 13 reverse primers for TCR Jbeta segments was used in the multiplex PCR. Here the immuneACCESS table is served through TCRdb, limited to in-frame sequences with V and J called. Missing clones are a known gap in these copies; in checked studies unresolved V genes cover under half, and the rest lacks a known reason. This sample is represented by about 140,000 clones; just under 85% of them were singletons. The ten largest clones take up approximately 1.5% of the sample. Specimen: PBMCs. These TCRs come from a man aged 25 to 45 in good health and CMV-seropositive.

CDR3 bases: TGTGCCAGCAGATCAACAGGGAATCAGCCCCAGCATTTT. This codes for CASRSTGNQPQHF. The chain uses TRBV28 and TRBJ1-5; TRBD1 is a possible D gene (6 bases). Trimming took 6 bases from V and 4 from J, leaving 10 bases between them. Germline V gives CDR1 MDHEN, CDR2 SYDVKM. CDR3 size: 13 residues.

CDR3 sequence: CASSLVRNAAETQYF. DNA of the CDR3: TGTGCCAGCAGCTTAGTTAGAAATGCGGCGGAGACCCAGTACTTC. This rearrangement joins TRBV11-3 to TRBJ2-5; D not resolved. V dropped 1 base and J dropped 5 bases, with 14 bases sitting between them. Germline V gives CDR1 SGHNT, CDR2 YENEEA. The CDR3 contains 15 residues. The whole variable domain, remainder taken from reference TRBV11-3 and TRBJ2-5, is EAGVVQSPRYKIIEKKQPVAFWCNPISGHNTLYWYLQNLGQGPELLIRYENEEAVDDSQLPKDRFSAERLKGVDSTLKIQPAELGDSAVYLCASSLVRNAAETQYFGPGTRLLVL.

The V gene is TRBV19, the J gene TRBJ2-2; 8 nucleotides agree with TRBD2. Germline CDR1 is LNHDA and CDR2 is SQIVND (reference sequence). Trimming at V came to 5 bases and at J to 4 bases, leaving 12 bases not matched to a gene. This CDR3 is 17 amino acids long. CDR3 nucleotide sequence: TGTGCCAGTAGTTCCAGCGGGGGAGGGCCCCTCACCGGGGAGCTGTTTTTT. It translates to CASSSSGGGPLTGELFF.

This chain connects TRBV27 to TRBJ2-3; D perhaps matches TRBD2 (6 bases). CDR1 MNHEY and CDR2 SMNVEV come from the germline V gene (reference sequence). The CDR3 extends over 14 amino acids. The V and J ends lost 2 bases and 3 bases respectively, with 9 bases between them. CDR3 coding DNA: TGTGCCAGCAGTTTACGGAGGGGTACAGATACGCAGTATTTT. Residues: CASSLRRGTDTQYF.